Following are 7 T cell receptor beta chains from one sample sequenced in a study of T cell responses to AZD1222 COVID-19 vaccine (TCRdb year 2021). In the paper's terms, the time point label means: baseline before first vaccination. The treatment or condition label, as the study defines it: meningococcal conjugate vaccine given as trial control. The method behind the library was the immunoSEQ multiplex PCR assay. TCRdb obtained this table from immuneACCESS and retained in-frame rearrangements with V and J assigned. These tables miss some clones; where compared with another copy, unresolved V genes account for less than half of the shortfall, and the remainder is unexplained. Counted in this sample were 100,000 to 130,000 clones; over 85% of them appeared once. The ten largest clonotypes hold around 3.3% of the sample. The sequences come from peripheral blood, collected on day 0 of MenACWY control vaccination. These TCRs come from an adult in good health.

The chain uses TRBV10-1 and TRBJ2-5; 9 bases line up with TRBD2. The CDR3 totals 15 residues. Germline assignment: CDR1 WNHNN and CDR2 SYGVQD (reference sequence). V dropped 4 bases and J dropped 4; count of bases not matched to a gene: 7. The CDR3 loop reads CASSGGSGGGETQYF. CDR3 nucleotide sequence: TGCGCCAGCAGTGGAGGTAGCGGGGGTGGAGAGACCCAGTACTTC.

The V and J genes are TRBV30 and TRBJ1-2, with D perhaps matching TRBD1 (5 bases). V dropped 3 bases and J dropped 10 bases, with 18 bases sitting between them. CDR3 length: 13 amino acids. Germline V gene data show CDR1 as GTSNPN and CDR2 as SVGIG (reference sequence). CDR3 DNA sequence: TGTGCCTGGAGGATCTCCGGGACCGGGCTCTACACCTTC. Protein sequence: CAWRISGTGLYTF. The entire variable domain, with the rest obtained from reference TRBV30 and TRBJ1-2, is as follows: SQTIHQWPATLVQPVGSPLSLECTVEGTSNPNLYWYRQAAGRGLQLLFYSVGIGQISSEVPQNLSASRPQDRQFILSSKKLLLSDSGFYLCAWRISGTGLYTFGSGTRLTVV.

This chain links TRBV19 with TRBJ1-5; 8 nucleotides match TRBD1. This CDR3 is built from 14 residues. Germline CDR1 and CDR2: LNHDA and SQIVND (reference sequence). J lost 5 bases, V lost 5 bases, and 5 bases had no gene match. The CDR3 DNA follows: TGTGCCAGTAGTGCACAGGGGGTGGATCAGCCCCAGCATTTT. Protein product: CASSAQGVDQPQHF.

This rearrangement joins TRBV7-3 to TRBJ1-1; D gene ambiguous. V was clipped by 5 bases and J by 1 base, with 8 bases between them. CDR3 length equals 13 residues. Germline V gene lookup returns CDR1 SGHTA and CDR2 FQGTGA. CDR3 region: CASSPRPNTEAFF. For the CDR3, the DNA is TGTGCCAGCAGCCCCCGACCGAACACTGAAGCTTTCTTT.

The chain is built from TRBV6-5 and TRBJ1-1, with D unresolved. This CDR3 spans 14 amino acids. Looked up from germline, CDR1 is MNHEY and CDR2 is SVGAGI. V was pared by 6 bases and J by 1 base, with 12 bases between. The CDR3 spells CASRITGWNTEAFF. The CDR3 DNA follows: TGTGCCAGCAGGATAACGGGATGGAACACTGAAGCTTTCTTT.

V usage is TRBV2 and J usage is TRBJ1-1, with D unclear. CDR1 is SNHLY, CDR2 FYNNEI, per germline. The CDR3 is made up of 13 amino acids. Trimming removed 4 bases from V and 0 bases from J, with 6 bases in between. The CDR3 bases are TGTGCCAGCAGTGCAAGAATGAACACTGAAGCTTTCTTT. Amino acid sequence: CASSARMNTEAFF.

About this clone itself: Different DNA sequences within this sample yield the same CDR3. The chain couples TRBV2 to TRBJ2-6; D unclear. V was pared by 6 bases and J by 0 bases, with 6 bases between. The CDR3 spans 14 residues. The V gene's germline CDR1 is SNHLY and CDR2 FYNNEI. CDR3 sequence reads: CASSGSSGANVLTF. DNA for the CDR3: TGTGCCAGCAGCGGAAGCTCTGGGGCCAACGTCCTGACTTTC.